Each of the 13 T cell receptor beta chains below was sequenced from the same sample in a study of T-cell reconstitution after alpha-beta-depleted transplantation in children. Construction of the TCRbeta library involved unique molecular identifiers. TCRdb ran MiXCR on the PCR reads and lists one entry per CDR3 protein. The sample has roughly 300,000 distinct CDR3 sequences, about a tenth seen once. The sequenced sample was PBMCs from the stem cell graft donor, obtained from the stem cell graft. The receptors were sampled from a human donor who donated a stem cell graft to a child with SCID.

This chain uses TRBV3-1 with TRBJ2-5; 11 bases fit TRBD1. With V trimmed by 5 bases and J by 5 bases, 7 bases remained unmatched. The CDR3 contains 15 residues. The germline V gene encodes CDR1 LGHDT and CDR2 YNNKEL (reference sequence). This CDR3 reads CASSFGTGGKETQYF. The CDR3 DNA reads as TGTGCCAGCAGCTTTGGGACAGGGGGTAAGGAGACCCAGTACTTC.

The chain carries TRBV11-2 and TRBJ2-7; TRBD2 agrees at 8 bases. This CDR3 has 16 residues. The germline gives CDR1 SGHAT, CDR2 FQNNGV. J gave up 0 bases and V 2 bases, and 6 bases lay outside the gene matches. CDR3 in DNA: TGTGCCAGCAGCTTACTCCCGGGGGGGAGCTCCTACGAGCAGTACTTC. It yields the protein CASSLLPGGSSYEQYF.

This chain connects TRBV18 to TRBJ2-4, with TRBD2 as a possible D gene (5 bases). The CDR3 totals 12 residues. Germline CDR1 and CDR2: KGHSH and LQKENI. V lost 4 bases to trimming and J lost 8 bases, with 9 bases between them. This CDR3 reads CASSQGGDIQYF. CDR3 bases: TGTGCCAGCTCACAAGGAGGTGACATTCAGTACTTC.

The table lists this clonotype with a few counts. The genes are TRBV27 and TRBJ2-2; D gene uncertain. CDR1 and CDR2 from the germline V gene are MNHEY and SMNVEV (reference sequence). V lost 7 bases, J lost 1 base, and 13 bases lay in between. CDR3 size: 15 residues. CDR3: CASTMTPLNTGELFF. DNA of the CDR3: TGTGCCAGCACCATGACACCCTTGAACACCGGGGAGCTGTTTTTT.

In this sample, this clonotype turned up a few times. The chain carries TRBV5-1 and TRBJ1-1; tentative D call: TRBD1 (5 bases). Germline CDR1 reads SGHRS; CDR2 reads YFSETQ. The CDR3 has 15 residues. Trimming left V 1 base short and J 5 bases short, with 15 bases between. The CDR3 protein is CASSLLGGVSTEAFF. DNA for the CDR3: TGCGCCAGCAGCTTGTTGGGGGGAGTGAGTACTGAAGCTTTCTTT.

This clonotype was observed a few times. The rearrangement links TRBV5-5 to TRBJ2-7, with 11 bases identical to TRBD1. CDR3 size: 14 residues. In germline, CDR1 is SGHKS, CDR2 YYEKEE (reference sequence). V gave up 0 bases and J gave up 7 bases; unmatched junction bases: 3. The CDR3 is CASSLADRGREQYF. CDR3 sequence (DNA): TGTGCCAGCAGCTTGGCGGACAGGGGGCGTGAGCAGTACTTC.

The chain couples TRBV12-3 or TRBV12-4 to TRBJ2-2; weak D call: TRBD2 (6 bases). V gave up 3 bases and J gave up 6 bases, with 17 bases separating them. The CDR3 consists of 16 residues. The CDR3 DNA is TGTGCCAGCAGTTTCGCATTGGCGCGGGGTCCCGGGGAGCTGTTTTTT. This translates into CASSFALARGPGELFF.

The chain combines TRBV7-9 with TRBJ2-7; D gene unclear. V was cut by 6 bases and J by 4 bases, with 16 bases left in between. The germline V gene has CDR1 SEHNR and CDR2 FQNEAQ (reference sequence). The CDR3 runs to 14 residues. CDR3 protein: CASSPTPSRYEQYF. CDR3 in DNA: TGTGCCAGCAGTCCAACCCCGTCCCGGTACGAGCAGTACTTC.

This clonotype was picked up a small number of times. The chain is built from TRBV6-2 or TRBV6-3 and TRBJ2-7; 7 bases line up with TRBD2. The V gene's germline CDR1 is MNHEY and CDR2 SVGEGT. Losses at the gene ends were 10 bases for V and 4 bases for J; bases not matched to a gene: 7. The CDR3 has 12 amino acids. DNA of the CDR3: TGTGCCATCCCGGGGGGAGTATACGAGCAGTACTTC. Amino acid sequence: CAIPGGVYEQYF.

V usage is TRBV19 and J usage is TRBJ2-2; tentatively, D is TRBD2 (5 bases). Deletions cut 3 bases from V and 5 bases from J, with 10 bases between. Germline V lookup: CDR1 LNHDA, CDR2 SQIVND (reference sequence). The CDR3 is 14 residues long. The CDR3 loop is CASSITSVTGELFF. In DNA form, the CDR3 reads TGTGCCAGTAGTATCACTAGTGTGACCGGGGAGCTGTTTTTT.

The V call is TRBV20-1, the J call TRBJ1-5, with a possible D match to TRBD1 (5 bases). The V gene's germline CDR1 is DFQATT and CDR2 SNEGSKA (reference sequence). Deletions cut 5 bases from V and 0 bases from J, with 11 bases between. The CDR3 contains 14 residues. CDR3 DNA sequence: TGCAGTGCTGGGGCAGTCGATAGCAATCAGCCCCAGCATTTT. Amino acids: CSAGAVDSNQPQHF.

The chain employs TRBV6-5 and TRBJ2-1, with no clear D. The CDR3 spans 13 residues. V lost 3 bases and J 4 bases, leaving 7 bases between the germline ends. Germline loops: CDR1 MNHEY, CDR2 SVGAGI. CDR3 region: CASSYNRYNEQFF. The CDR3 region has the DNA TGTGCCAGCAGTTATAATCGATACAATGAGCAGTTCTTC.

The rearrangement links TRBV25-1 to TRBJ2-7; no clear D. Germline-derived CDR1 and CDR2 are MGHDK and SYGVNS. The CDR3 is 13 amino acids. The ends were cut back, 2 bases at V and 3 bases at J, with 8 bases in the middle. CDR3 sequence: CASSEIWGYEQYF. Written as DNA, the CDR3 is TGTGCCAGCAGTGAAATTTGGGGCTACGAGCAGTACTTC.